Included here is one TCR beta chain sequence, with context. Only in-frame clones appear in the TCRdb table, and some are missing; sequencing was by immunoSEQ multiplex PCR. The table records around 56,000 clones, approximately 91% of them present only once. There are 15 residues in the CDR3. V shed 3 bases and J shed 2 bases, with 12 bases lying between them. This entry is derived from a study of T cell changes during pregnancy in multiple sclerosis. The chain joins TRBV23-1 to TRBJ2-3; TRBD1 might be the D (7 bases). TRBV23-1 is given ORF status, its function remaining uncertain. The source material was CD4+ T cells from peripheral blood mononuclear cells, sampled in the third trimester of pregnancy. This TCR came from a female donor with multiple sclerosis, enrolled in a pregnancy study. The CDR3 sequence is CASSHQGGNTDTQYF. The CDR3 nucleotides are TGCGCCAGCAGTCATCAGGGGGGTAACACAGATACGCAGTATTTT.